The rows below give T cell receptor beta chains drawn from one sample of a study of OX40 agonist ivuxolimab in advanced cancers. Using immunoSEQ multiplex PCR, the repertoire was profiled, and TCRdb retains in-frame clones only, with some absent. The repertoire has tens of thousands of clones, 88% of them found once; the top ten carry around 13%. The sample consisted of CD4+ or CD8+ T cells sorted from blood, taken in a trial of the OX40 agonist ivuxolimab. The receptors originated from an adult with an advanced solid tumor such as melanoma, head and neck, liver or kidney cancer. The CDR3 runs from the conserved cysteine through the conserved F or W. D genes are given only for firm matches. Not every row has a clone size; where given, it reads once, few, many or a size class.

NA	TRBV6-4	TRBD2	19	TRBJ2-5	CASSDSPLAGGPGQETQYF	TGTGCCAGCAGTGACTCCCCACTAGCGGGAGGGCCGGGGCAAGAGACCCAGTACTTC
once	TRBV10-3	NA	14	TRBJ2-5	CAISESGGVETQYF	TGTGCCATCAGTGAGTCAGGAGGGGTGGAGACCCAGTACTTC
NA	TRBV5-6	NA	14	TRBJ2-4	CASSLGLAKNIQYF	TGTGCCAGCAGCCTGGGCCTTGCCAAAAACATTCAGTACTTC
once	TRBV9	NA	13	TRBJ2-7	CASSEVAGDEQYF	TGTGCCAGCAGCGAGGTGGCAGGGGACGAGCAGTACTTC
NA	TRBV15	TRBD1	15	TRBJ2-7	CATSNPRQGYYEQYF	TGTGCCACCAGCAATCCGAGACAGGGTTACTACGAGCAGTACTTC
NA	TRBV7-9	NA	10	TRBJ2-7	CASAGPEQYF	TGTGCCAGCGCAGGGCCCGAGCAGTACTTC
NA	TRBV4-2	NA	13	TRBJ2-3	CASVGIGTDTQYF	TGTGCCAGCGTCGGGATCGGTACAGATACGCAGTATTTT
NA	TRBV7-8	NA	15	TRBJ2-3	CASSLVGGGADTQYF	TGTGCCAGCAGCTTAGTTGGGGGCGGGGCAGATACGCAGTATTTT
NA	TRBV28	TRBD1	16	TRBJ1-5	CASRDRVTYSNQPQHF	TGTGCCAGCAGGGACAGGGTAACCTATAGCAATCAGCCCCAGCATTTT
NA	TRBV11-3	NA	13	TRBJ2-7	CASSLRHTYEQYF	TGTGCCAGCAGCTTAAGGCATACCTACGAGCAGTACTTC
NA	TRBV11-3	TRBD1	14	TRBJ2-7	CASSLAGGSYEQYF	TGTGCCAGCAGCTTGGCAGGGGGCTCCTACGAGCAGTACTTC
NA	TRBV27	NA	16	TRBJ2-1	CASSPPDSRGYNEQFF	TGTGCCAGCAGTCCCCCCGACAGTCGAGGGTACAATGAGCAGTTCTTC
NA	TRBV11-2	NA	14	TRBJ2-7	CASSLLGPSYEQYF	TGTGCCAGCAGCCTTTTGGGACCATCCTACGAGCAGTACTTC
once	TRBV11-2	NA	15	TRBJ2-7	CASSVTQGLFYEQYF	TGTGCCAGCAGCGTAACTCAGGGGCTCTTCTACGAGCAGTACTTC
NA	TRBV7-9	TRBD2	18	TRBJ2-1	CASSSTRTSALFFNEQFF	TGTGCCAGCAGCTCGACGAGGACTAGCGCCCTATTTTTCAATGAGCAGTTCTTC
once	TRBV7-6	NA	14	TRBJ2-7	CASSSWGPSYEQYF	TGTGCCAGCAGCTCTTGGGGGCCCTCCTACGAGCAGTACTTC
NA	TRBV9	TRBD1	13	TRBJ2-2	CASEDRAYGELFF	TGTGCCAGCGAGGACAGGGCTTATGGGGAGCTGTTTTTT
NA	TRBV9	NA	15	TRBJ2-1	CASSVGNPSYNEQFF	TGTGCCAGCAGCGTGGGGAACCCCTCCTACAATGAGCAGTTCTTC
NA	TRBV5-6	TRBD2	15	TRBJ2-7	CASSFGLGVSYEQYF	TGTGCCAGCAGCTTCGGACTAGGAGTATCCTACGAGCAGTACTTC
NA	TRBV2	TRBD2	17	TRBJ2-2	CASIGLAGGPVAGELFF	TGTGCCAGCATTGGACTAGCGGGAGGGCCGGTTGCCGGGGAGCTGTTTTTT
NA	TRBV7-3	TRBD2	17	TRBJ2-1	CASSPLAGGPRYGEQFF	TGTGCCAGCAGCCCACTAGCGGGAGGGCCCCGTTATGGTGAGCAGTTCTTC
NA	TRBV4-3	TRBD1	16	TRBJ1-2	CASSQTSTGVVYGYTF	TGCGCCAGCAGCCAGACCTCGACAGGGGTGGTCTATGGCTACACCTTC
NA	TRBV30	NA	13	TRBJ1-2	CAWSLSGTDGYTF	TGTGCCTGGAGTCTTTCCGGGACGGATGGCTACACCTTC
NA	TRBV5-4	NA	16	TRBJ2-3	CASSLGGGFQGPTQYF	TGTGCCAGCAGCTTAGGGGGTGGTTTTCAGGGACCGACGCAGTATTTT
NA	TRBV7-8	TRBD2	17	TRBJ2-1	CASSIRSSSGSRNEQFF	TGTGCCAGCAGCATTCGGTCGTCTAGCGGGAGTCGGAATGAGCAGTTCTTC
NA	TRBV6-5	NA	12	TRBJ1-1	CASSYGVTEAFF	TGTGCCAGCAGTTACGGGGTCACTGAAGCTTTCTTT
once	TRBV11-3	TRBD2	15	TRBJ2-3	CASSLGTSGTDTQYF	TGTGCCAGCAGCTTAGGGACTAGCGGCACAGATACGCAGTATTTT
NA	TRBV28	NA	14	TRBJ1-1	CASSLIRIRTEAFF	TGTGCCAGCAGTTTAATCAGGATTCGGACTGAAGCTTTCTTT
NA	TRBV4-1	NA	15	TRBJ1-5	CASSLLVGGNQPQHF	TGCGCCAGCAGCCTCCTCGTGGGGGGCAATCAGCCCCAGCATTTT
NA	TRBV27	NA	12	TRBJ2-7	CASSYGEHEQYF	TGTGCCAGCAGTTACGGGGAGCACGAGCAGTACTTC
NA	TRBV19	TRBD1	14	TRBJ2-7	CASSTRDRDNEQYF	TGTGCCAGTAGTACGAGGGACAGGGACAACGAGCAGTACTTC
NA	TRBV27	TRBD2	14	TRBJ2-7	CASSLRGDLYEQYF	TGTGCCAGCAGTTTGCGGGGGGATCTCTACGAGCAGTACTTC
NA	TRBV7-9	NA	14	TRBJ2-7	CASSLVGESYEQYF	TGTGCCAGCAGCTTAGTTGGGGAATCCTACGAGCAGTACTTC
NA	TRBV5-4	TRBD2	15	TRBJ2-1	CASSGEAGNPFEQFF	TGTGCCAGCAGCGGCGAAGCGGGAAACCCATTCGAGCAGTTCTTC
NA	TRBV10-3	NA	15	TRBJ2-7	CAISDPQGGVTEQYF	TGTGCCATCAGTGACCCCCAGGGGGGCGTAACCGAGCAGTACTTC
NA	TRBV11-2	TRBD1	15	TRBJ2-7	CASSLGDSRYYEQYF	TGTGCCAGCAGCTTAGGGGACAGCCGATACTACGAGCAGTACTTC
NA	TRBV11-3	TRBD1	15	TRBJ1-3	CASSSAGTGTNTIYF	TGTGCCAGCAGCTCAGCCGGGACAGGGACGAACACCATATATTTT
NA	TRBV7-9	TRBD2	18	TRBJ2-2	CASPLLAGERANTGELFF	TGTGCCAGCCCGTTGCTAGCGGGAGAAAGAGCGAACACCGGGGAGCTGTTTTTT
NA	TRBV15	NA	15	TRBJ1-1	CATSRVAGLLRGAFF	TGTGCCACCAGCAGAGTAGCGGGACTTCTAAGAGGAGCTTTCTTT
NA	TRBV7-3	TRBD1	16	TRBJ2-1	CASSSTPGGTDNEQFF	TGTGCCAGCAGCTCTACCCCAGGGGGTACCGACAATGAGCAGTTCTTC
NA	TRBV7-2	NA	13	TRBJ2-3	CASSGYWADTQYF	TGTGCCAGCAGCGGTTACTGGGCAGATACGCAGTATTTT
NA	TRBV28	TRBD1	14	TRBJ1-2	CASRGQGDIYGYTF	TGTGCCAGCCGGGGACAGGGGGATATCTATGGCTACACCTTC
NA	TRBV7-9	NA	14	TRBJ2-7	CASSSTKGVYEQYF	TGTGCCAGCAGCTCGACAAAGGGGGTCTACGAGCAGTACTTC
NA	TRBV9	NA	15	TRBJ2-7	CASSVANAATYEQYF	TGTGCCAGCAGCGTAGCTAACGCAGCAACCTACGAGCAGTACTTC
NA	TRBV4-2	TRBD1	15	TRBJ2-7	CASSQTTGVYGEQYF	TGTGCCAGCAGCCAGACAACAGGGGTATACGGCGAGCAGTACTTC